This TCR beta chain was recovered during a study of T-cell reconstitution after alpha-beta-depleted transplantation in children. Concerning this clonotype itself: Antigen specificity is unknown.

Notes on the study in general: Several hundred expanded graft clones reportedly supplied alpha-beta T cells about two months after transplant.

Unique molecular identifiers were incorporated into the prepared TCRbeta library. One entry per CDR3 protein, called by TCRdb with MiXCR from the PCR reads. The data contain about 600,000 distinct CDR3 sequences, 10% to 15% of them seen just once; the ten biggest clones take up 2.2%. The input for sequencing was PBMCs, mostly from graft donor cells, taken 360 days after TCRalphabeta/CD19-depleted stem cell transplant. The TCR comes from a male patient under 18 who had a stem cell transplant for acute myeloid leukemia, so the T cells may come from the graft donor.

CDR3 amino acids: CASSQRRQGGGYNEQFF. CDR3 sequence (DNA): TGTGCCAGCAGCCAACGGAGACAGGGGGGAGGCTACAATGAGCAGTTCTTC. This sequence joins TRBV2 and TRBJ2-1, with 9 bases that match TRBD1. CDR1 is SNHLY and CDR2 is FYNNEI in the germline V gene. This CDR3 has 17 amino acids. The J segment lost 3 bases and the V segment lost 6 bases, leaving 12 bases of the junction unmatched.